The source of this T cell receptor (beta chain) is a study of blood T cells in healthy people across ages. This clonotype was counted between two and nine times. The antigen is not known. Findings of the study overall: Older age coincided with a roughly linear decline in TCR beta diversity per million T cells. There was no known CMV status for donors, so expanded clonotype changes were possibly confounded.

A sample-barcoded 5' primer and a J-beta primer mix were used in a second PCR of roughly 6 to 11 cycles. MiXCR, applied by TCRdb to the 5' RACE reads, yields one record per CDR3 protein. Of about 570,000 distinct CDR3 sequences in the sample, roughly 28% were seen once. Healthy Caucasians from Russia aged roughly 6 to 95 served as donors. Donors each provided around 9 milliliters of peripheral blood. Sequences were obtained from blood. The clonotype originates from a woman between 65 and 79 years old in good health.

The CDR3 protein is CASSIQHPGQPSETQYF. The CDR3 nucleotides are TGTGCCAGCAGCATCCAACATCCGGGACAACCATCAGAGACCCAGTACTTC. The chain joins TRBV7-3 to TRBJ2-5; the D gene is possibly TRBD1 (6 bases). Germline assignment: CDR1 SGHTA and CDR2 FQGTGA. The CDR3 has 17 amino acids. V was clipped by 5 bases and J by 4 bases, with 23 bases between them.